This passage covers 3 T cell receptor beta chains from one sample sequenced in a study of cytomegalovirus exposure and HLA in healthy donors. The PCR ran on 60 Vbeta and 13 Jbeta primers. Using immunoSEQ multiplex PCR, the repertoire was profiled, and TCRdb retains in-frame clones only, with some absent. The sample records 160,000 or so clones, around four fifths being singletons. Sequenced sample: PBMCs. These receptors all come from a woman aged 45-65 years in good health and CMV-seronegative.

The table lists this clone with a count of one. The chain is built from TRBV25-1 and TRBJ2-1, with TRBD2 matching over 10 bases. V lost 6 bases and J lost 4; bases outside the gene matches: 3. The CDR3 is 14 amino acids. Germline CDR1 MGHDK, CDR2 SYGVNS. CDR3 sequence reads: CASSSSGSYNEQFF. In DNA, the CDR3 is TGTGCCAGCAGCTCTAGCGGGAGTTACAATGAGCAGTTCTTC.

V gene TRBV13 combines with J gene TRBJ2-3; D is possibly TRBD2 (6 bases). CDR1 is PRHDT and CDR2 is FYEKMQ in the germline V gene (reference sequence). V dropped 3 bases and J dropped 1 base, with 23 bases sitting between them. The CDR3 runs to 19 residues. The CDR3, as DNA: TGTGCCAGCAGCTTTGCCCTCAGTGTGGAGTGGAGGGGCACAGATACGCAGTATTTT. This encodes CASSFALSVEWRGTDTQYF.

This clone showed up just a few times. This chain joins TRBV5-1 and TRBJ2-5; D is unclear. This CDR3 comprises 13 residues. Germline loops: CDR1 SGHRS, CDR2 YFSETQ. The V end lost 1 base, the J end lost 3 bases, and 7 bases lay between the germline ends. The CDR3 DNA sequence: TGCGCCAGCAGCTTGCTAGACGAAGAGACCCAGTACTTC. This encodes CASSLLDEETQYF.